The clone carrying this TCR beta chain was counted between two and nine times. These data come from a study of blood T cell repertoires in COVID-19. Study-level background: PBMCs, B-cell-depleted T cells, or T cells provided the cDNA or gDNA that made up the material.

The protocol was immunoSEQ multiplex PCR, while the TCRdb copy is restricted to in-frame clones and leaves out a portion. The top ten clones hold 3.5% to 5% of a sample with more than 100,000 clones, 70% to 90% of them seen once. CDR1 is LNHDA and CDR2 is SQIVND in the germline V gene (reference sequence). This CDR3 spans 14 amino acids. J was trimmed by 5 bases and V by 7 bases; bases with no gene match: 9. The source material was peripheral blood. The chain recombines TRBV19 with TRBJ2-5; 8 positions agree with TRBD1. This sequence was found in a man in his forties or fifties with acute or convalescent COVID-19. The CDR3, as DNA: TGTGCCAGTAAAGGGACAGGCCCCTTGGAGACCCAGTACTTC. It specifies CASKGTGPLETQYF.